This passage covers 20 T cell receptor beta chains from one sample sequenced in a study of PD-1 blockade in classical Hodgkin lymphoma. The time point was: cycle 4 day 1 (C4D1), after 6 weeks of nivolumab. Every patient was affected by relapse after autologous stem cell transplantation, while exposure to brentuximab vedotin was not uniform. Generated by immunoSEQ multiplex PCR, the TCRdb table keeps only in-frame clones and is missing some. The sample consists of tens of thousands of clones, 90% of them appearing once. Sample: peripheral blood mononuclear cells (PBMCs), taken before the fourth cycle of nivolumab. These receptor sequences come from a human donor with classical Hodgkin lymphoma.

This chain uses TRBV5-1 with TRBJ1-2; no clear D gene. The germline V gene has CDR1 SGHRS and CDR2 YFSETQ. V was clipped by 2 bases and J by 2 bases, with 7 bases between them. The CDR3 is 13 amino acids. In DNA, the CDR3 is TGCGCCAGCAGCTTCGGACGGAACTATGGCTACACCTTC. This gives the protein CASSFGRNYGYTF.

The V call is TRBV2, the J call TRBJ2-5; D ambiguous. Germline V CDR1 and CDR2: SNHLY, FYNNEI. Trimming pared 3 bases from V and 5 bases from J, leaving 1 base between. The CDR3 has 10 amino acids. In DNA, the CDR3 is TGTGCCAGCAGTGAGGAGACCCAGTACTTC. It encodes CASSEETQYF.

CDR3 region: CASSSPLARGGRIEQFF. In DNA form, the CDR3 reads TGTGCCAGCAGCTCCCCCCTAGCGCGGGGGGGCCGCATTGAGCAGTTCTTC. The genes are TRBV7-9 and TRBJ2-1; TRBD2 aligns across 9 bases. Germline CDR1 and CDR2: SEHNR and FQNEAQ (reference sequence). V lost 4 bases, J lost 9 bases, and 16 bases stayed unmatched. This CDR3 is 17 amino acids long.

The chain recombines TRBV11-2 with TRBJ2-7; the D call may be TRBD1 or TRBD2 (5 bases each). V was trimmed by 11 bases and J by 5 bases, leaving 19 bases between them. This CDR3 spans 13 amino acids. Germline CDR1 reads SGHAT; CDR2 reads FQNNGV. This chain's CDR3 is CAGRRMGDHEQYF. The CDR3 DNA follows: TGTGCCGGCCGACGTATGGGGGACCACGAGCAGTACTTC.

This clone was observed a handful of times. The V and J genes are TRBV9 and TRBJ1-4; TRBD1 might be the D (5 bases). The CDR3 has 13 residues. CDR1 is SGDLS, CDR2 YYNGEE, per germline. Trimming pared 3 bases from V and 4 bases from J, leaving 7 bases between. The CDR3 DNA reads TGTGCCAGCAGCGGGGGGGATAATGAAAAACTGTTTTTT. This translates into CASSGGDNEKLFF.

The chain carries TRBV28 and TRBJ1-1, with a weak D call TRBD1 (5 bases). The germline V gene has CDR1 MDHEN and CDR2 SYDVKM. V was pared by 5 bases and J by 9 bases, with 16 bases between. The CDR3 totals 13 residues. The DNA for the CDR3 is TGTGCCAGCAGTCCCCACGAAGGGGTGAAAGCTTTCTTT. The encoded protein is CASSPHEGVKAFF. The complete variable domain, with remaining parts taken from reference TRBV28 and TRBJ1-1, reads DVKVTQSSRYLVKRTGEKVFLECVQDMDHENMFWYRQDPGLGLRLIYFSYDVKMKEKGDIPEGYSVSREKKERFSLILESASTNQTSMYLCASSPHEGVKAFFGQGTRLTVV.

V is TRBV6-5 and J is TRBJ1-1; possibly TRBD1 for D (6 bases). CDR3 size: 15 residues. Germline CDR1 MNHEY, CDR2 SVGAGI. Trimming removed 4 bases at V and 3 bases at J, with 15 bases between. The CDR3 DNA sequence: TGTGCCAGCAGTTTACTCAATCCAGGGGACACTGAAGCTTTCTTT. This translates into CASSLLNPGDTEAFF.

The rearrangement uses TRBV9 and TRBJ2-1; TRBD1 agrees at 9 bases. J was trimmed by 6 bases and V by 0 bases; bases with no gene match: 7. The V gene's germline CDR1 is SGDLS and CDR2 YYNGEE. The CDR3 extends over 16 amino acids. CDR3 residues: CASSVGGQGSFNEQFF. In DNA form, the CDR3 reads TGTGCCAGCAGCGTAGGGGGACAGGGAAGCTTCAATGAGCAGTTCTTC.

There are a few counts of this clone. The chain is built from TRBV19 and TRBJ2-2; 8 bases agree with TRBD1. Germline V CDR1 and CDR2: LNHDA, SQIVND (reference sequence). There are 14 residues in the CDR3. The V segment lost 8 bases and the J segment 6 bases; nucleotides outside the gene matches: 8. The chain's CDR3 is CASRTGFISGELFF. The CDR3 DNA reads as TGTGCCAGTCGGACAGGGTTTATATCCGGGGAGCTGTTTTTT.

The genes are TRBV7-9 and TRBJ2-7; D is perhaps TRBD1 or TRBD2 (5 bases each). Germline V gene lookup returns CDR1 SEHNR and CDR2 FQNEAQ (reference sequence). This CDR3 contains 14 residues. The ends were cut back, 1 base at V and 1 base at J, with 8 bases in the middle. The CDR3 loop is CASSLGDGSYEQYF. Written as DNA, the CDR3 is TGTGCCAGCAGCTTAGGGGACGGTTCCTACGAGCAGTACTTC.

This clone was seen more than once but under ten times. The rearrangement uses TRBV7-2 and TRBJ1-2; D remains ambiguous. This CDR3 contains 13 residues. CDR1 and CDR2 (germline): SGHTA, FQGNSA. The germline V and J ends were trimmed by 1 base and 7 bases, with 10 bases remaining between them. CDR3 coding DNA: TGTGCCAGCAGCTTAGGGTGGCGGGGTGGCTACACCTTC. This encodes CASSLGWRGGYTF. Based on the CDR3 plus reference TRBV7-2 and TRBJ1-2, the full variable domain is GAGVSQSPSNKVTEKGKDVELRCDPISGHTALYWYRQSLGQGLEFLIYFQGNSAPDKSGLPSDRFSAERTGGSVSTLTIQRTQQEDSAVYLCASSLGWRGGYTFGSGTRLTVV.

The V call is TRBV28, the J call TRBJ1-4, with a possible D match to TRBD1 (6 bases). The length of the CDR3 is 14 residues. CDR1 and CDR2 from the germline V gene are MDHEN and SYDVKM. The germline V and J ends were trimmed by 3 bases and 6 bases, with 11 bases remaining between them. CDR3 DNA: TGTGCCAGCAGTTTTGGGGGCTTTGATGAAAAACTGTTTTTT. This gives the protein CASSFGGFDEKLFF. Full variable domain (missing parts from reference TRBV28 and TRBJ1-4): DVKVTQSSRYLVKRTGEKVFLECVQDMDHENMFWYRQDPGLGLRLIYFSYDVKMKEKGDIPEGYSVSREKKERFSLILESASTNQTSMYLCASSFGGFDEKLFFGSGTQLSVL.

The chain employs TRBV7-9 and TRBJ1-1; a possible D gene is TRBD1 (6 bases). This CDR3 spans 16 amino acids. Between the trimmed V and J ends, which lost 6 bases and 2 bases, there was a span of 19 bases. Per germline, CDR1 SEHNR and CDR2 FQNEAQ (reference sequence). CDR3 in amino acids: CASRTGSPSFNTEAFF. For the CDR3, the DNA is TGTGCCAGCAGAACAGGGAGCCCCTCTTTTAACACTGAAGCTTTCTTT. Using reference TRBV7-9 and TRBJ1-1 for the parts outside the CDR3, the full variable domain is DTGVSQNPRHKITKRGQNVTFRCDPISEHNRLYWYRQTLGQGPEFLTYFQNEAQLEKSRLLSDRFSAERPKGSFSTLEIQRTEQGDSAMYLCASRTGSPSFNTEAFFGQGTRLTVV.

CDR3 protein: CSVGGVLSTEAFF. The CDR3 region has the DNA TGCAGCGTTGGGGGGGTCCTAAGCACTGAAGCTTTCTTT. The V call is TRBV29-1, the J call TRBJ1-1; tentative D call: TRBD1 (5 bases). This CDR3 has 13 amino acids. Trimming stripped 4 bases from V and 4 bases from J, with 13 bases between. Germline CDR1 SQVTM, CDR2 ANQGSEA.

The chain links TRBV5-1 to TRBJ2-1; D might be TRBD2 (7 bases). The CDR3 sequence is 15 residues long. From germline, CDR1 is SGHRS and CDR2 YFSETQ. The V and J ends lost 2 bases and 8 bases respectively, with 17 bases between them. CDR3 in amino acids: CASSFGGAGPDEQFF. CDR3 in DNA: TGCGCCAGCAGCTTTGGGGGGGCTGGGCCGGATGAGCAGTTCTTC.

This sequence joins TRBV30 and TRBJ1-1; D remains ambiguous. The V gene's germline CDR1 is GTSNPN and CDR2 SVGIG (reference sequence). Between the trimmed V and J ends, which lost 3 bases and 1 base, there was a span of 9 bases. CDR3 size: 13 residues. The CDR3 bases are TGTGCCTGGAGCCAACATCCGAACACTGAAGCTTTCTTT. Residues: CAWSQHPNTEAFF.

This clone was seen only a few times. CDR3 bases: TGTGCCAGCAGCCACCCCGGGACTGGGAGAGATGAAGCTTTCTTT. As protein: CASSHPGTGRDEAFF. This rearrangement joins TRBV4-2 to TRBJ1-1; possible D gene TRBD1, 5 bases. This CDR3 is built from 15 residues. Germline lookup yields CDR1 LGHNA and CDR2 YNFKEQ. V was trimmed by 3 bases and J by 7 bases, leaving 18 bases between them.

The CDR3 DNA reads as TGTGCCAGCAGCTGGGGGCGTGGCGCTGGCACAGATACGCAGTATTTT. Translation: CASSWGRGAGTDTQYF. The gene calls are TRBV5-4 and TRBJ2-3; tentatively, D is TRBD1 (6 bases). Trimming removed 3 bases at V and 1 base at J, with 15 bases between. Germline CDR1 and CDR2: SGHNT and YYREEE (reference sequence). The CDR3 contains 16 residues.

CDR3 loop: CASTKNGDNPSSYNEQFF. The CDR3 DNA is TGTGCCAGCACCAAAAATGGGGACAACCCGAGCTCCTACAATGAGCAGTTCTTC. The rearrangement uses TRBV5-4 and TRBJ2-1; D perhaps matches TRBD1 (6 bases). In germline, CDR1 is SGHNT, CDR2 YYREEE (reference sequence). The CDR3 sequence is 18 residues long. V gave up 6 bases and J gave up 0 bases, with 22 bases separating them.

The CDR3 bases are TGTGCCAGCAGTTCCATCCACTCTGGGGCCAACGTCCTGACTTTC. Its protein product is CASSSIHSGANVLTF. The J gene is TRBJ2-6, the V gene TRBV6-1; no clear D gene. This CDR3 spans 15 amino acids. Germline CDR1 and CDR2: MNHNS and SASEGT. V gave up 5 bases and J gave up 0 bases, with 8 bases separating them.